This T cell receptor beta chain was captured by sequencing in a study of identifying expanded T cells in peripheral blood. The study, taken as a whole, reports: Variance in clone template counts between approximately 2-week samples significantly increased with total template count across all healthy donors. Differentially abundant clones: roughly 1.2 between replicates, 16.4 at around 15 days, 19 to 20 at four.

During the collection period, no donor immune events like infections were recorded. This clone was seen a single time. Its antigen is as yet unknown. Clones were sequenced by immunoSEQ multiplex PCR, and TCRdb holds only the in-frame ones, with some missing. In the table there are some 75,000 clones, 85% to 90% of which are singletons. With 1 base removed from V and 6 bases from J, the gap between germline ends came to 12 bases. The CDR3 contains 15 residues. Germline V gene lookup returns CDR1 SGHAT and CDR2 FQNNGV. The chain has TRBV11-2 and TRBJ2-2; the D is unclear. The sequence was obtained from a person between 18 and 75 years old in good health. Specimen: blood. DNA for the CDR3: TGTGCCAGCAGCTTAGTTCGCGGAAGCGCCGGGGAGCTGTTTTTT. Translating it yields CASSLVRGSAGELFF.